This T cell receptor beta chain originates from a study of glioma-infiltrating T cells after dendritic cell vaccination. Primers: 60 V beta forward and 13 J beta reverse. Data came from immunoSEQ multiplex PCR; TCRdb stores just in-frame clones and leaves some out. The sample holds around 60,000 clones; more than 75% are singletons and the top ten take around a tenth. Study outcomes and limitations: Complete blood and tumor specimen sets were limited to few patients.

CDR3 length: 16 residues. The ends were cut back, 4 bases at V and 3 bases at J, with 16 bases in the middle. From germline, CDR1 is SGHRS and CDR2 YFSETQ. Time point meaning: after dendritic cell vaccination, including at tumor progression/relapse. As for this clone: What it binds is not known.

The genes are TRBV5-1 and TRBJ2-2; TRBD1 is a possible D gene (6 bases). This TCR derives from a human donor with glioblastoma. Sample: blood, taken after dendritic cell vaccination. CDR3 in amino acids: CASSGLGATHTGELFF. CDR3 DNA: TGCGCCAGCAGCGGGTTGGGGGCTACTCACACCGGGGAGCTGTTTTTT. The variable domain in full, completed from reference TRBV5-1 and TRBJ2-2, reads KAGVTQTPRYLIKTRGQQVTLSCSPISGHRSVSWYQQTPGQGLQFLFEYFSETQRNKGNFPGRFSGRQFSNSRSEMNVSTLELGDSALYLCASSGLGATHTGELFFGEGSRLTVL.